The 17 T cell receptor beta chains below all came from one sample that was sequenced in a study of graft-versus-host responses after intestinal transplantation. Profiling relied on immunoSEQ multiplex PCR, and the TCRdb table lists in-frame clones only, not all of them. The table lists some 90,000 clones, under 95% of them singletons. These TCRs' antigens remain unknown. Sequences were derived from unstimulated CD8+ T cells sorted from spleen or lymph node cells, sampled before transplant. Receptors originate from a human donor who was the organ donor for an intestinal transplant.

This chain uses TRBV27 with TRBJ2-5; 9 bases align to TRBD1. The J call may be incorrect, as the DNA end agrees better with TRBJ2-7. CDR3 length: 15 residues. Germline assignment: CDR1 MNHEY and CDR2 SMNVEV (reference sequence). The CDR3 sequence is CASSSPGQGINEQYF. The CDR3, as DNA: TGTGCCAGCAGTTCGCCCGGACAGGGGATCAACGAGCAGTACTTC.

The V and J genes are TRBV4-2 and TRBJ1-2; D may be TRBD1 (5 bases). Germline V gene data show CDR1 as LGHNA and CDR2 as YNFKEQ. The CDR3 length is 14 residues. V was trimmed by 4 bases and J by 7 bases, leaving 16 bases between them. The CDR3 reads CASSPDTLTGGYTF. CDR3 bases: TGTGCCAGCAGCCCGGACACCCTCACAGGTGGCTACACCTTC.

The chain combines TRBV5-1 with TRBJ2-1; the match to TRBD1 covers 9 bases. This CDR3 has 17 amino acids. J gave up 9 bases and V 0 bases, and 13 bases lay outside the gene matches. Germline-derived CDR1 and CDR2 are SGHRS and YFSETQ. CDR3 sequence (DNA): TGCGCCAGCAGCTTGGCCGGCGCACAGGGGGCTTGGGGTGAGCAGTTCTTC. It is translated as CASSLAGAQGAWGEQFF.

The rearrangement joins TRBV5-5 to TRBJ1-1, with D possibly being TRBD1 (5 bases). V lost 0 bases to trimming and J lost 7 bases, with 16 bases between them. CDR1 is SGHKS and CDR2 is YYEKEE in the germline V gene (reference sequence). The CDR3 covers 15 residues. The CDR3 nucleotides read TGTGCCAGCAGCTTGGTGCAGGGTAAGGGGAATGAAGCTTTCTTT. It specifies CASSLVQGKGNEAFF.

Notes on this clone: Lacking the conserved final phenylalanine or tryptophan, this CDR3 likely reflects a read error. It is unclear where the CDR3 begins or ends on the DNA, so no DNA is shown, and the CDR3 is as TCRdb lists it. This rearrangement joins TRBV4-1 to TRBJ2-3; the table's D call of TRBD1 was not tested on the DNA. From germline, CDR1 is MGHRA and CDR2 YSYEKL. Both ends counted, the CDR3 spans 14 residues. The CDR3 loop is CASSPTNRDRDIFY.

About this clone: This sample includes further DNA sequences coding for the same CDR3. V is TRBV7-9 and J is TRBJ2-7, with a possible D match to TRBD1 (5 bases). With 5 bases removed from V and 2 bases from J, the gap between germline ends came to 7 bases. Germline-derived CDR1 and CDR2 are SEHNR and FQNEAQ (reference sequence). The CDR3 contains 12 residues. In nucleotides, the CDR3 is TGTGCCAGCAGCCCAGGGACCTACGAGCAGTACTTC. This sequence encodes CASSPGTYEQYF.

V usage is TRBV7-6 and J usage is TRBJ2-3, with TRBD1 identical over 9 bases. This CDR3 comprises 16 residues. Germline V gene lookup returns CDR1 SGHVS and CDR2 FNYEAQ. V lost 3 bases to trimming and J lost 5 bases; unmatched junction nucleotides: 9. The CDR3 here is CASSLRTGAAVDTQYF. CDR3 in DNA: TGTGCCAGCAGCTTGCGGACAGGGGCCGCCGTAGATACGCAGTATTTT.

This clone was seen a single time. This chain uses TRBV6-6 with TRBJ2-7; D is unresolved. The V end was cut by 1 base, the J end by 7 bases, with 8 bases between. Germline V gene sequence: CDR1 MNHNY, CDR2 SVGAGI (reference sequence). The CDR3 is 12 residues long. The CDR3, as DNA: TGTGCCAGCAGTTACTTACGGTGGGAGCAGTACTTC. Protein: CASSYLRWEQYF.

The genes are TRBV2 and TRBJ2-7; D is ambiguous. The length of the CDR3 is 11 residues. Germline CDR1 is SNHLY and CDR2 is FYNNEI. Trimming removed 7 bases from V and 10 bases from J, with 14 bases in between. The CDR3 DNA reads TGTGCCAGCAATTTCGGGTCTGGACAGTACTTC. Its translation: CASNFGSGQYF.

The chain couples TRBV4-1 to TRBJ2-6; 7 bases match TRBD1. J was trimmed by 2 bases and V by 1 base; bases with no gene match: 2. The germline V gene encodes CDR1 MGHRA and CDR2 YSYEKL. The CDR3 has 16 amino acids. The CDR3 nucleotides are TGCGCCAGCAGCCAAGTAGGGACAGCTGGGGCCAACGTCCTGACTTTC. Translating it yields CASSQVGTAGANVLTF.

The chain links TRBV27 to TRBJ1-2, with 8 bases identical to TRBD1. The CDR3 covers 18 residues. With 1 base clipped from V and 8 bases from J, the junction kept 18 bases outside the gene matches. Germline CDR1 is MNHEY and CDR2 is SMNVEV (reference sequence). CDR3 protein: CASSLFYSRSGQGGGYTF. CDR3 in DNA: TGTGCCAGCAGTTTATTTTATTCGAGGTCTGGACAGGGTGGAGGCTACACCTTC.

The chain employs TRBV7-3 and TRBJ2-3; 7 positions match TRBD2. The CDR3 runs 15 residues. Trimming removed 3 bases from V and 3 bases from J; junction bases left unmatched: 6. Germline-derived CDR1 and CDR2 are SGHTA and FQGTGA. The CDR3 loop reads CASSLGLAATDTQYF. CDR3 sequence (DNA): TGTGCCAGCAGCTTGGGCCTAGCGGCAACAGATACGCAGTATTTT. The whole variable domain, filled in from reference TRBV7-3 and TRBJ2-3, reads GAGVSQTPSNKVTEKGKYVELRCDPISGHTALYWYRQSLGQGPEFLIYFQGTGAADDSGLPNDRFFAVRPEGSVSTLKIQRTERGDSAVYLCASSLGLAATDTQYFGPGTRLTVL.

The V call is TRBV27, the J call TRBJ1-1; 11 bases map to TRBD1. The germline V gene has CDR1 MNHEY and CDR2 SMNVEV (reference sequence). V shed 4 bases and J 8 bases; nucleotides not matched to a gene: 12. This CDR3 region has 16 residues. CDR3 amino acids: CASSWGPGQGEFEAFF. In DNA form, the CDR3 reads TGTGCCAGCAGTTGGGGCCCGGGACAGGGGGAGTTCGAAGCTTTCTTT.

The rearrangement links TRBV2 to TRBJ1-2; perhaps TRBD1 as D (6 bases). V dropped 1 base and J dropped 3 bases, with 27 bases sitting between them. Germline CDR1 SNHLY, CDR2 FYNNEI. The CDR3 runs to 20 residues. The CDR3 DNA follows: TGTGCCAGCAGTGAAGGGTTCCTTGGGGGGGCGAGTATCGAAGACTATGGCTACACCTTC. Translated: CASSEGFLGGASIEDYGYTF.

The chain recombines TRBV9 with TRBJ2-3; 7 bases are shared with TRBD2. Trimming cost V 4 bases and J 10 bases; bases outside gene matches: 12. CDR3 length: 14 residues. The germline gives CDR1 SGDLS, CDR2 YYNGEE. Here the CDR3 reads CASSPLSGAGAQYF. The CDR3 nucleotides read TGTGCCAGCAGCCCCCTGAGCGGGGCGGGAGCGCAGTATTTT.

The chain is built from TRBV10-1 and TRBJ2-2; D gene ambiguous. V was cut by 3 bases and J by 1 base, with 6 bases left in between. Germline values: CDR1 WNHNN, CDR2 SYGVQD (reference sequence). This CDR3 has 14 amino acids. The chain's CDR3 is CASSDSGNTGELFF. The CDR3 DNA sequence: TGCGCCAGCAGTGATTCCGGGAACACCGGGGAGCTGTTTTTT.

This clone was seen more than once but under ten times. The chain has TRBV7-9 and TRBJ1-3; a weak D match, TRBD1 (6 bases). V gave up 3 bases and J gave up 0 bases, with 15 bases separating them. Germline loops: CDR1 SEHNR, CDR2 FQNEAQ (reference sequence). This CDR3 has 17 amino acids. The CDR3 sequence is CASSFLGDKISGNTIYF. The CDR3 nucleotides are TGTGCCAGCAGCTTCCTTGGGGACAAGATCTCTGGAAACACCATATATTTT.